Sequencing of this T cell receptor (beta chain) was carried out in a study of T-cell memory formation after mild COVID-19. CDR3 size: 15 residues. Trimming at V came to 0 bases and at J to 5 bases, leaving 5 bases not matched to a gene. Germline V gives CDR1 SGDLS, CDR2 YYNGEE. Study-level points and caveats: Several responding clones turned up in pre-infection memory, indicating that cross-reactive memory may have taken part.

With respect to this clonotype: No antigen is known for it.

A 5'RACE reaction primed in the constant segment made cDNA libraries of TCR alpha and TCR beta, and these carried sample barcodes and UMIs. In TCRdb, the 5' RACE reads were re-called with MiXCR into one record per CDR3 protein. The data hold approximately 260,000 distinct CDR3 sequences, with roughly 17% observed a single time. The chain joins TRBV9 to TRBJ2-1; 7 nucleotides match TRBD2. The source is a man in his late teens or twenties who had mild COVID-19 (a few samples of this study predate the infection). Cell type and time point are not known. Sequenced material: PBMCs or a T cell subset sorted from them (not recorded which). The CDR3 DNA is TGTGCCAGCAGCGTAGACCAGCGGGACGACAATGAGCAGTTCTTC. It yields the protein CASSVDQRDDNEQFF.